These T cell receptor beta chains were read from a single sample in a study of shared clonotypes between healthy human individuals. Using immunoSEQ multiplex PCR, the repertoire was profiled, and TCRdb retains in-frame clones only, with some absent. The sample has about 1,900,000 clones, over 85% seen once. The sample consisted of naive CD8+ T cells sorted from blood. The receptors derive from a young man in good health. The CDR3 runs from the conserved cysteine through the conserved F or W. Part of the rows lack a size; the others show once, few, many or a class for expanded clones.

v_call clone_size cdr3_aa
TRBV27 . CASSSFGGLYEQYF
TRBV10-2 . CASSEEGGNGYTF
TRBV7-9 . CASSDPWEGTSGDEQYF
TRBV6-5 . CASSYSSGQTDTQYF
TRBV9 . CASSVGAGGAYEQYF
TRBV29-1 once CSVEVIGTAPYEQYF
TRBV4-1 . CASSQVLGVARGDTQYF
TRBV28 . CASSFNGVQITDTQYF
TRBV7-8 . CASSLVGGSITGELFF
TRBV30 once CAWSGGTAGLYNSPLHF
TRBV7-9 . CASSLGTAGRGEQFF
TRBV10-3 . CAISEGTASGPQHF
TRBV7-9 . CASSIPGVQETQYF
TRBV9 . CASSVGSPETQYF
TRBV30 . CAWQHGTSGTGELFF
TRBV5-6 . CASSLGTATYEQYF
TRBV14 . CASSQETGNYEQYF
TRBV5-6 . CASSLALEGRTGELFF
TRBV18 . CASSPLRLSRQPQHF
TRBV5-1 . CASSPSQALNTEAFF
TRBV28 . CASSLLDLGEQFF
TRBV4-3 . CASSQDKATGDTQYF
TRBV7-9 . CASSPPRGQSSGNTIYF
TRBV5-4 . CASSLDGLSSGNTIYF
TRBV15 . CATSSPRTDSNQPQHF
TRBV4-1 . CASSHVWGQGNYEQYF
TRBV5-5 . CASSLGVEDSPLHF
TRBV29-1 . CSVEPTGVGTEAFF
TRBV4-3 . CASSQDNAAGSADTQYF